This T cell receptor beta chain was retrieved from a study of OX40 agonist ivuxolimab in advanced cancers. About the study: A male proportion of about 80% was recorded, with mean age approximately 57 years and range roughly 23 to 79.

As concerns this clone: What it recognizes is unknown.

Libraries were prepared by immunoSEQ multiplex PCR; TCRdb keeps only in-frame clonotypes and omits some of them. Among more than 45,000 clones listed, 82% were seen once. Study-wide findings and caveats: Clonal expansion by week 6 occurred in CD4+ and CD8+ blood T cells (at 0.1 to 3.0 mg/kg).

The germline CDR1 and CDR2 sequences are SGHTA and FQGNSA. The CDR3 is 15 amino acids. With 4 bases clipped from V and 3 bases from J, the junction kept 3 bases outside the gene matches. This specimen was CD4+ or CD8+ T cells sorted from blood, taken in a trial of the OX40 agonist ivuxolimab. The V call is TRBV7-2, the J call TRBJ2-2; 9 nucleotides line up with TRBD1. The clonotype originates from an adult with an advanced solid tumor such as melanoma, head and neck, liver or kidney cancer. For the CDR3, the DNA is TGTGCCAGCAGCTCCGGGACAGGGTACACCGGGGAGCTGTTTTTT. It encodes CASSSGTGYTGELFF. Filled out from reference TRBV7-2 and TRBJ2-2, the complete variable domain reads GAGVSQSPSNKVTEKGKDVELRCDPISGHTALYWYRQSLGQGLEFLIYFQGNSAPDKSGLPSDRFSAERTGGSVSTLTIQRTQQEDSAVYLCASSSGTGYTGELFFGEGSRLTVL.